Sequencing of this T cell receptor (beta chain) was carried out in a study of blood T cell repertoires in COVID-19. Study at large: Donors in the United States, Italy and Spain gave samples during acute or convalescent COVID-19. Sources were T cells, B-cell-depleted T cells, or PBMCs; the material itself was cDNA or gDNA.

Under the authors' procedure: By means of reference gene primer amplification, nucleated cell counts were estimated. Clones were sequenced by immunoSEQ multiplex PCR, and TCRdb holds only the in-frame ones, with some missing. V and J calls and clone size follow that table, whereas D and trimming were derived from the DNA. The sample records over 20,000 clones, 83% being singletons. CDR1 is SGHNT and CDR2 is YYREEE in the germline V gene (reference sequence). This CDR3 spans 14 amino acids. After removal of 5 bases from V and 10 bases from J, the junction contained 9 bases not matched to a gene. Sequences were obtained from peripheral blood. This TCR was recovered from a human donor in a cohort sampled during active COVID-19. This rearrangement joins TRBV5-4 to TRBJ1-6; 7 bases are shared with TRBD1. The CDR3 region is CASSRTGGNSPLHF. In DNA form, the CDR3 reads TGTGCCAGCAGTAGGACAGGAGGTAACTCACCCCTCCACTTT. The full variable domain, rest sourced from reference TRBV5-4 and TRBJ1-6, is ETGVTQSPTHLIKTRGQQVTLRCSSQSGHNTVSWYQQALGQGPQFIFQYYREEENGRGNFPPRFSGLQFPNYSSELNVNALELDDSALYLCASSRTGGNSPLHFGNGTRLTVT.